A selection of T cell receptor beta chains follows, all from one sample in a study of blood T cell repertoires in COVID-19. Only in-frame clones appear in the TCRdb table, and some are missing; sequencing was by immunoSEQ multiplex PCR. The repertoire consists of some 340,000 clones, with 85% occurring once and the leading ten covering 3.5% to 4%. Sample: peripheral blood. These receptors came from a woman aged 18-29 years with acute or convalescent COVID-19. The CDR3 runs from the conserved cysteine through the conserved F or W. A D gene is named only where the DNA matches it firmly. Clone size is given for some rows only: seen once, a few or many times, or a class if the clone is expanded.

V gene: TRBV11-1; J gene: TRBJ1-1; clone size: few; D gene: .; CDR3 protein: CASTTGQARGTEAFF; CDR3 DNA: TGTGCCAGCACAACGGGCCAGGCGCGGGGCACTGAAGCTTTCTTT
V gene: TRBV6-2/TRBV6-3; J gene: TRBJ1-2; clone size: few; D gene: .; CDR3 protein: CASSYDSYGYTF; CDR3 DNA: TGTGCCAGCAGTTACGACAGCTATGGCTACACCTTC
V gene: TRBV12-3/TRBV12-4; J gene: TRBJ1-1; clone size: .; D gene: .; CDR3 protein: CASSWGGNTEAFF; CDR3 DNA: TGTGCCAGCAGTTGGGGAGGGAACACTGAAGCTTTCTTT
V gene: TRBV19; J gene: TRBJ2-7; clone size: .; D gene: TRBD1; CDR3 protein: CASSTTGGASYEQYF; CDR3 DNA: TGTGCCAGTTCCACGACAGGGGGCGCCTCCTACGAGCAGTACTTC
V gene: TRBV5-1; J gene: TRBJ2-1; clone size: few; D gene: .; CDR3 protein: CASSLGGHEQFF; CDR3 DNA: TGCGCCAGCAGCTTGGGAGGCCATGAGCAGTTCTTC
V gene: TRBV20-1; J gene: TRBJ1-6; clone size: .; D gene: .; CDR3 protein: CSASTDPNSPLHF; CDR3 DNA: TGCAGTGCTAGTACTGATCCTAATTCACCCCTCCACTTT
V gene: TRBV19; J gene: TRBJ1-5; clone size: .; D gene: TRBD1; CDR3 protein: CASSGTGSVNQPQHF; CDR3 DNA: TGTGCCAGTAGTGGGACAGGGTCGGTGAATCAGCCCCAGCATTTT
V gene: TRBV7-6; J gene: TRBJ2-5; clone size: .; D gene: TRBD2; CDR3 protein: CASSSEGREDPQETQYF; CDR3 DNA: TGTGCCAGCAGCTCCGAGGGGCGGGAGGACCCTCAAGAGACCCAGTACTTC
V gene: TRBV3-1/TRBV3-2; J gene: TRBJ2-6; clone size: .; D gene: .; CDR3 protein: CASSKTGTGANVLTF; CDR3 DNA: TGTGCCAGCAGCAAAACAGGGACTGGGGCCAACGTCCTGACTTTC
V gene: TRBV10-3; J gene: TRBJ1-6; clone size: .; D gene: .; CDR3 protein: CATQGWDTRSSYNSPLHF; CDR3 DNA: TGTGCCACCCAAGGTTGGGACACACGAAGCTCCTATAATTCACCCCTCCACTTT
V gene: TRBV11-2; J gene: TRBJ1-3; clone size: once; D gene: .; CDR3 protein: CASSVVTRGNTIYF; CDR3 DNA: TGTGCCAGCAGCGTCGTTACTAGGGGAAACACCATATATTTT
V gene: TRBV14; J gene: TRBJ2-7; clone size: .; D gene: .; CDR3 protein: CASSSGQGTYEQYF; CDR3 DNA: TGTGCCAGCAGCTCTGGGCAGGGGACATACGAGCAGTACTTC
V gene: TRBV2; J gene: TRBJ2-5; clone size: .; D gene: TRBD1; CDR3 protein: CASIGTGTAQETQYF; CDR3 DNA: TGTGCCAGCATAGGTACCGGGACAGCCCAAGAGACCCAGTACTTC
V gene: TRBV19; J gene: TRBJ1-4; clone size: .; D gene: TRBD1; CDR3 protein: CASWDRAGEKLFF; CDR3 DNA: TGTGCCAGTTGGGACAGGGCAGGTGAAAAACTGTTTTTT
V gene: TRBV5-1; J gene: TRBJ1-6; clone size: few; D gene: .; CDR3 protein: CASSTIPGDSPLHF; CDR3 DNA: TGCGCCAGCAGCACTATTCCGGGAGATTCACCCCTCCACTTT
V gene: TRBV27; J gene: TRBJ1-1; clone size: once; D gene: TRBD1; CDR3 protein: CASSFSTGGTEAFF; CDR3 DNA: TGTGCCAGCAGTTTTTCAACAGGGGGCACTGAAGCTTTCTTT